This T cell receptor (beta chain) was recovered during a study of blood T cell repertoires in COVID-19. Across the whole study: Sample material is recorded as cDNA or gDNA derived from T cells, B-cell-depleted T cells, or PBMCs.

How the authors handled the data: Reference gene primer amplification in the assay estimated nucleated cell counts. Assay used: immunoSEQ multiplex PCR; TCRdb lists only in-frame clones, some missing. Clone size and V and J calls were adopted from that table, with D and trimming inferred from the DNA. The sample yields 100,000 to 150,000 clones, about 80% seen once. V was clipped by 0 bases and J by 5 bases, with 7 bases between them. This CDR3 has 14 amino acids. Looked up from germline, CDR1 is MNHNY and CDR2 is SVGAGI (reference sequence). The sequenced sample was peripheral blood. The TCR comes from a woman in her forties or fifties with acute or convalescent COVID-19. The chain joins TRBV6-6 to TRBJ2-2; perhaps TRBD1 as D (5 bases). This CDR3 reads CASSYSQGTGELFF. The CDR3 region has the DNA TGTGCCAGCAGTTACTCGCAGGGAACCGGGGAGCTGTTTTTT.